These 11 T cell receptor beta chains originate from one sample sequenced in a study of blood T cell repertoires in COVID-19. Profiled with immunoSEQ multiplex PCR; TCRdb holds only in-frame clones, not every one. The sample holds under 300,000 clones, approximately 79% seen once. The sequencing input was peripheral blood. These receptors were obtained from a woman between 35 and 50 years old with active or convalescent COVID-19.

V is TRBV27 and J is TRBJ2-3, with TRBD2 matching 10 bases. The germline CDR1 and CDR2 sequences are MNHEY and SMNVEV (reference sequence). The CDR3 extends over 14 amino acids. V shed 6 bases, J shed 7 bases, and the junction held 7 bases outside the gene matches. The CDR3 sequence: CASSRIAGGNTQYF. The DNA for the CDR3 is TGTGCCAGCAGCCGCATAGCGGGGGGAAATACGCAGTATTTT.

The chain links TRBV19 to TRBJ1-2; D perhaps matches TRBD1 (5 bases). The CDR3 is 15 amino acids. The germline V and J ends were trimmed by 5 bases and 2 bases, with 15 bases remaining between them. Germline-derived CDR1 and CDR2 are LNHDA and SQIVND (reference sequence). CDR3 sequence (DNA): TGTGCCAGTAGTCCGGCCAGGGTATTGAACTATGGCTACACCTTC. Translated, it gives CASSPARVLNYGYTF.

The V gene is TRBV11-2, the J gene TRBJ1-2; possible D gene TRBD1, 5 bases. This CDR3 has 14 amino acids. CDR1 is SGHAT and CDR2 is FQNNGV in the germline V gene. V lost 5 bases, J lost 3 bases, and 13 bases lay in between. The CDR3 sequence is CASSIQGSHYGYTF. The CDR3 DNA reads TGTGCCAGCAGCATCCAGGGATCCCACTATGGCTACACCTTC.

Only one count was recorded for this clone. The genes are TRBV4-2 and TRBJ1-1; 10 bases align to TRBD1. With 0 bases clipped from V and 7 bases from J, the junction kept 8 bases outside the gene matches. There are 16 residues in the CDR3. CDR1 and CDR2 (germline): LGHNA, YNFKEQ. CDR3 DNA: TGTGCCAGCAGCCAAGAGGGTGGGACAGGGGCTGATGAAGCTTTCTTT. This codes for CASSQEGGTGADEAFF.

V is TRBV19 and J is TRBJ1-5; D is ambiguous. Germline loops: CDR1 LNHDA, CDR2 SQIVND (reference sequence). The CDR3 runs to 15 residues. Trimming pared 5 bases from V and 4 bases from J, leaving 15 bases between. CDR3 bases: TGTGCCAGTAGTCCCACCACCACAGTAAATCAGCCCCAGCATTTT. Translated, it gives CASSPTTTVNQPQHF.

The CDR3 DNA reads as TGTGCCAGCAGTTTCCCAGGCAACTATGGCTACACCTTC. It codes for CASSFPGNYGYTF. The V call is TRBV27, the J call TRBJ1-2; D unclear. This CDR3 is 13 amino acids long. V was clipped by 3 bases and J by 2 bases, with 7 bases between them. Germline CDR1 and CDR2: MNHEY and SMNVEV (reference sequence).

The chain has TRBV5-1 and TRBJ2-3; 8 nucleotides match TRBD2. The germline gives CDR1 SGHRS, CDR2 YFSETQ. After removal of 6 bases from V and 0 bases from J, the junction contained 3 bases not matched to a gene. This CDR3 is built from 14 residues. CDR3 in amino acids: CASIAGTSTDTQYF. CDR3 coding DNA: TGCGCCAGCATAGCGGGGACTAGCACAGATACGCAGTATTTT. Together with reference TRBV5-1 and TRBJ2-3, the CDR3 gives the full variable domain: KAGVTQTPRYLIKTRGQQVTLSCSPISGHRSVSWYQQTPGQGLQFLFEYFSETQRNKGNFPGRFSGRQFSNSRSEMNVSTLELGDSALYLCASIAGTSTDTQYFGPGTRLTVL.

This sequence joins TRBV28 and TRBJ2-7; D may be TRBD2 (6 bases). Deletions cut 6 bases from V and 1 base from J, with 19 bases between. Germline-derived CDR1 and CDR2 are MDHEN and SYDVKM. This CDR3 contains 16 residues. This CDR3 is CASRRLLGGSSYEQYF. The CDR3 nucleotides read TGTGCCAGCAGACGACTACTCGGGGGATCATCCTACGAGCAGTACTTC.

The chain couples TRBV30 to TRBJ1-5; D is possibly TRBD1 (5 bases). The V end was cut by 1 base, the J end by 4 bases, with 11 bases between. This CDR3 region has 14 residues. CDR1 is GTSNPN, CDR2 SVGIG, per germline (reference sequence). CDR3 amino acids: CAWSGGAANQPQHF. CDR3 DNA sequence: TGTGCCTGGAGTGGCGGGGCAGCAAATCAGCCCCAGCATTTT.

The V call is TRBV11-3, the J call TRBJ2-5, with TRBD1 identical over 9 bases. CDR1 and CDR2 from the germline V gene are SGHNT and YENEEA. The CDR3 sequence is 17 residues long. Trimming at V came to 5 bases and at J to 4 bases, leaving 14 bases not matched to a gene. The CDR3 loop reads CASSTGSGQGGRETQYF. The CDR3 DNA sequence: TGTGCCAGCAGCACGGGATCGGGACAGGGCGGACGAGAGACCCAGTACTTC.

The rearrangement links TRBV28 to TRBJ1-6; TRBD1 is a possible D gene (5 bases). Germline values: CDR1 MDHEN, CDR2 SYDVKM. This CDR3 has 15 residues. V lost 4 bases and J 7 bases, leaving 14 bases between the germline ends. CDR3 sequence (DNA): TGTGCCAGCAGTTCACCTTTAGCAGGGAATTCACCCCTCCACTTT. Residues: CASSSPLAGNSPLHF.